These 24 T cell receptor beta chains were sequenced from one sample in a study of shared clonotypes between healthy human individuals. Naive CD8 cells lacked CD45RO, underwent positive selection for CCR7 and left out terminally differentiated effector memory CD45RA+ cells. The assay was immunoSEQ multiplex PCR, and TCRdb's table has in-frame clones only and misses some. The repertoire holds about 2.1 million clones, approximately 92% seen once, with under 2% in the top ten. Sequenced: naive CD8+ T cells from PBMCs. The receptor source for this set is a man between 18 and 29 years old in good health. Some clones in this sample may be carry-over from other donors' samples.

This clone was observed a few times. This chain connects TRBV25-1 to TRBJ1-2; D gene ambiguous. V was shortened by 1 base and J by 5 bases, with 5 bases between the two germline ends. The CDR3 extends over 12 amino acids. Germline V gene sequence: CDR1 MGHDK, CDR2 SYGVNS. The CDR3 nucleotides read TGTGCCAGCAGTGAATCTCGGTATGGCTACACCTTC. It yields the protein CASSESRYGYTF.

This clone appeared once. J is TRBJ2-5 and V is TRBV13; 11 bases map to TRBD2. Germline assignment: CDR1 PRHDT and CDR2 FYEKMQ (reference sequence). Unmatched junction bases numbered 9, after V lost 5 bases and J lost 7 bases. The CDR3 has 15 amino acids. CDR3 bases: TGTGCCAGCAGCCCCGGGACTAGCGGTGACCGGACCCAGTACTTC. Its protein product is CASSPGTSGDRTQYF.

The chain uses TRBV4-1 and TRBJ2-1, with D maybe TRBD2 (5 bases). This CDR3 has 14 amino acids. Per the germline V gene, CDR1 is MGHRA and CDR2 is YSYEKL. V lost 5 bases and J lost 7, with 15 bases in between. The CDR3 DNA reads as TGCGCCAGCAGCTTCAAACTGCCGGGGAATGAGCAGTTCTTC. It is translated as CASSFKLPGNEQFF.

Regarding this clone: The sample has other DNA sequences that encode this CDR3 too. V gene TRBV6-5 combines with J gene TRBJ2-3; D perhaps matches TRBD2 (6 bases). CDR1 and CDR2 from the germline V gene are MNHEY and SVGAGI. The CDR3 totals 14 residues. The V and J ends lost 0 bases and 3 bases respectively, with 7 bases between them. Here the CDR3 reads CASSYSGGTDTQYF. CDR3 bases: TGTGCCAGCAGTTACTCGGGGGGTACAGATACGCAGTATTTT.

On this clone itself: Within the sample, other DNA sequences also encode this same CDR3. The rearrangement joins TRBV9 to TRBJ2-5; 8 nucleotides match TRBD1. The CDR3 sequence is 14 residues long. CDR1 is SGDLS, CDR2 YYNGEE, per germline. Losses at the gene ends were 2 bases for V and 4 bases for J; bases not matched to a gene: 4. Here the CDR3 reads CASSVSGGLETQYF. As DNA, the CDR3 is TGTGCCAGCAGCGTTTCAGGGGGCCTAGAGACCCAGTACTTC.

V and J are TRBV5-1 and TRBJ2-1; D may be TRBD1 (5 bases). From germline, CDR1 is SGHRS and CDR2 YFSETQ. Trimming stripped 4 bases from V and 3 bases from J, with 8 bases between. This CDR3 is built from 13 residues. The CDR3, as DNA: TGCGCCAGCAGCCCCCAGGGCTACAATGAGCAGTTCTTC. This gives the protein CASSPQGYNEQFF. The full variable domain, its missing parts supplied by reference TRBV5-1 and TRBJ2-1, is KAGVTQTPRYLIKTRGQQVTLSCSPISGHRSVSWYQQTPGQGLQFLFEYFSETQRNKGNFPGRFSGRQFSNSRSEMNVSTLELGDSALYLCASSPQGYNEQFFGPGTRLTVL.

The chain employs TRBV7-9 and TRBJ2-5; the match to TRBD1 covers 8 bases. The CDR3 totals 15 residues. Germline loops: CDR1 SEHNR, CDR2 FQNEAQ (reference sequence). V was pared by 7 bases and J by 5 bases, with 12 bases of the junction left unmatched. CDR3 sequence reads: CASTLDRGWWETQYF. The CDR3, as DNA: TGTGCCAGCACCCTAGACAGGGGTTGGTGGGAGACCCAGTACTTC.

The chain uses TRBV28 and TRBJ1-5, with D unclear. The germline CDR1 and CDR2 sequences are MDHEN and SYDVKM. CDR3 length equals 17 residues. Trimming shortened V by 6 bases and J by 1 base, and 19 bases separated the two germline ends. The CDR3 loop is CASRRLRDPLSNQPQHF. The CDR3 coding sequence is TGTGCCAGCAGACGCCTCCGGGATCCCTTAAGCAATCAGCCCCAGCATTTT.

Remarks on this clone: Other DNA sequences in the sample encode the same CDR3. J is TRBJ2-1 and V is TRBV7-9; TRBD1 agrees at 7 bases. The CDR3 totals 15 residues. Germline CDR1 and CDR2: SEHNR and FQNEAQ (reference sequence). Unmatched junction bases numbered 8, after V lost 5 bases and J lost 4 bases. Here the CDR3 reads CASSLSGQRYNEQFF. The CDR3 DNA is TGTGCCAGCAGCCTATCGGGACAGAGATACAATGAGCAGTTCTTC. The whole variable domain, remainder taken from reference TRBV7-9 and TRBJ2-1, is DTGVSQNPRHKITKRGQNVTFRCDPISEHNRLYWYRQTLGQGPEFLTYFQNEAQLEKSRLLSDRFSAERPKGSFSTLEIQRTEQGDSAMYLCASSLSGQRYNEQFFGPGTRLTVL.

For the CDR3, the DNA is TGTGCCAGCAGCTTATCGTACCAAGAGACCCAGTACTTC. It translates to CASSLSYQETQYF. The genes are TRBV7-6 and TRBJ2-5; D uncertain. Trimming took off 2 bases at V and 0 bases at J, with 4 bases between the two ends. The CDR3 has 13 amino acids. The germline gives CDR1 SGHVS, CDR2 FNYEAQ.

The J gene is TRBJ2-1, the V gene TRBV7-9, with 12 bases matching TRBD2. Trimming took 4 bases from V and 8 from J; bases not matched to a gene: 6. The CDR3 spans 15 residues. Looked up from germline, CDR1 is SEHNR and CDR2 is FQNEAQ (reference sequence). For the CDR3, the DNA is TGTGCCAGCAGCTCAACGACTAGCGGGAGCCATGAGCAGTTCTTC. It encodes CASSSTTSGSHEQFF.

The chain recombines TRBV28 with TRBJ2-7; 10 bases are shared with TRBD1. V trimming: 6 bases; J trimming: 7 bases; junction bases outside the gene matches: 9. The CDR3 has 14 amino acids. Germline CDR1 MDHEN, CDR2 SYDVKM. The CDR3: CASSSPGQGWEQYF. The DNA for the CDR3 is TGTGCCAGCAGCTCCCCGGGACAGGGGTGGGAGCAGTACTTC.

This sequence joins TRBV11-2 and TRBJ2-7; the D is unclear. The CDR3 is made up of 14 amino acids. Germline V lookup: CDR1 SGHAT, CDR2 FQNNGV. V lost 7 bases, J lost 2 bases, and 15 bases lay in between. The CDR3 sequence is CASTPGPNPYEQYF. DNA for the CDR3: TGTGCCAGCACCCCTGGACCGAATCCCTACGAGCAGTACTTC.

CDR3 loop: CASSLDPGVRYEQYF. Written as DNA, the CDR3 is TGCGCCAGCAGCTTGGACCCCGGGGTAAGATACGAGCAGTACTTC. This rearrangement joins TRBV5-1 to TRBJ2-7, with a possible D match to TRBD2 (5 bases). The CDR3 contains 15 residues. Germline V gene data show CDR1 as SGHRS and CDR2 as YFSETQ. The ends were cut back, 0 bases at V and 4 bases at J, with 14 bases in the middle.

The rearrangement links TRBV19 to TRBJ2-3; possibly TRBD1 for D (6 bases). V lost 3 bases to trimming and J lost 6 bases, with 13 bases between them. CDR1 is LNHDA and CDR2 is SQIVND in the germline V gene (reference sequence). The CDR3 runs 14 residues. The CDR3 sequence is CASSISGVIDTQYF. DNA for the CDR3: TGTGCCAGTAGTATTTCAGGGGTGATTGATACGCAGTATTTT.

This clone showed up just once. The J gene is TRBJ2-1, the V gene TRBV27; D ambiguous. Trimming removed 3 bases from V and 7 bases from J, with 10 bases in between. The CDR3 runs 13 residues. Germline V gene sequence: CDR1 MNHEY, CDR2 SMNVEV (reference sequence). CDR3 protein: CASSFRTGNEQFF. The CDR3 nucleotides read TGTGCCAGCAGTTTCCGGACCGGGAATGAGCAGTTCTTC.

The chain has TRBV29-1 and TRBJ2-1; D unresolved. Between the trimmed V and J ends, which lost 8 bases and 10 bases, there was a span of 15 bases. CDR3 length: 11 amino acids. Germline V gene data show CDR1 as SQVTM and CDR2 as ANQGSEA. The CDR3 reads CSPWARGEQFF. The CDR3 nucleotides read TGCAGCCCGTGGGCCCGAGGAGAGCAGTTCTTC.

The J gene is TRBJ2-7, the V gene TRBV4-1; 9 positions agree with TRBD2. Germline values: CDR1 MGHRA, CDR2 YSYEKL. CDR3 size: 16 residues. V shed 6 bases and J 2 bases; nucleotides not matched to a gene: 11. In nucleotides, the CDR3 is TGCGCCAGCAGTCACGGGGCTAGCGGGGACCCCTACGAGCAGTACTTC. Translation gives CASSHGASGDPYEQYF.

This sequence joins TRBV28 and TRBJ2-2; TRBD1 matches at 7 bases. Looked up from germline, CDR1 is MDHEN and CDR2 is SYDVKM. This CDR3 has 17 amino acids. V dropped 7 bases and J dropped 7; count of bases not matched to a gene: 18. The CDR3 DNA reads TGTGCCAGCATTCACATGGCCGGTAGGGGGCGTAACGGGGAGCTGTTTTTT. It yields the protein CASIHMAGRGRNGELFF.

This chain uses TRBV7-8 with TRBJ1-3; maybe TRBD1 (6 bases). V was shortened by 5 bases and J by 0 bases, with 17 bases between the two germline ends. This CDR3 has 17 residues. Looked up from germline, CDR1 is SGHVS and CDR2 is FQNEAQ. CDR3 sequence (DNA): TGTGCCAGCAGCCCCTTCAGGGGCGATGGCTCTGGAAACACCATATATTTT. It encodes CASSPFRGDGSGNTIYF.

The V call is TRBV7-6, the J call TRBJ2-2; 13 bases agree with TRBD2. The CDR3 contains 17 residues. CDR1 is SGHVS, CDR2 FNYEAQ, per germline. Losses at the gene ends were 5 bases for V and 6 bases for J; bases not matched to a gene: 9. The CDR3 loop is CASSITSGRAPAGELFF. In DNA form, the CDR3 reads TGTGCCAGCAGCATCACTAGCGGGAGGGCCCCCGCCGGGGAGCTGTTTTTT.

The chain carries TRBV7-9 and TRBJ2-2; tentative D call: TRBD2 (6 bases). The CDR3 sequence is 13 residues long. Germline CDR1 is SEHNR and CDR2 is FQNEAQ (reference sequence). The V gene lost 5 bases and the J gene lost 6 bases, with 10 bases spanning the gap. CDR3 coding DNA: TGTGCCAGCAGCGGGGGGTGGCCCGGGGAGCTGTTTTTT. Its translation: CASSGGWPGELFF.

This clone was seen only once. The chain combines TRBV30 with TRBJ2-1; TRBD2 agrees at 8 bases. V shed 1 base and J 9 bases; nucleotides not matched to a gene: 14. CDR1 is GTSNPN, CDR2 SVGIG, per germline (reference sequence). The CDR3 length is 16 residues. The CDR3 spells CAWSGRGLVGISEQFF. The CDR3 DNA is TGTGCCTGGAGTGGGAGGGGACTAGTGGGTATAAGTGAGCAGTTCTTC.

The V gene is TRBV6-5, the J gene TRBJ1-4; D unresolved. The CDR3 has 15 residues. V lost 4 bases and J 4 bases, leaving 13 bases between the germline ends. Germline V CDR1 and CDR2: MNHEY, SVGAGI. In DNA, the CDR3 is TGTGCCAGCAGTTCCAACACCCGGCATAATGAAAAACTGTTTTTT. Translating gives CASSSNTRHNEKLFF.